These T cell receptor beta chains were read from a single sample in a study of blood T cells in healthy people across ages. TCRdb recomputed calls from the 5' RACE reads with MiXCR, one row per CDR3 protein. The data contain 2 million or so distinct CDR3 sequences, 40% to 55% of them singletons. Sequencing was carried out using blood. The source of these receptors is a woman aged 40 to 55 in good health. Each CDR3 is given with its conserved first and last residue. D genes are given only for firm matches. The size field is filled for only some rows; it gives once, few, many or a size class.

CASSLLAGTGQFYGYTF	TGTGCCAGCAGTTTGCTGGCTGGGACAGGGCAATTCTATGGCTACACCTTC	17	TRBV12-3/TRBV12-4	TRBJ1-2	TRBD1	NA
CASSVATGRGETQYF	TGTGCCAGCAGCGTAGCTACAGGGAGAGGGGAGACCCAGTACTTC	15	TRBV9	TRBJ2-5	NA	NA
CASSPTGGEWNSPLHF	TGTGCCAGCAGTCCGACAGGGGGCGAGTGGAATTCACCCCTCCACTTT	16	TRBV6-6	TRBJ1-6	TRBD1	NA
CASSPRDSGGPKSSYNEQFF	TGTGCCAGCAGCCCTCGAGATAGCGGGGGCCCAAAGAGCTCCTACAATGAGCAGTTCTTC	20	TRBV4-2	TRBJ2-1	TRBD2	once
CASSFGLNNEQFF	TGCGCCAGCAGCTTTGGGCTTAACAATGAGCAGTTCTTC	13	TRBV5-1	TRBJ2-1	NA	NA
CASSKPRQGAPGYGYTF	TGTGCCAGCAGCAAACCGCGACAGGGGGCGCCGGGGTATGGCTACACCTTC	17	TRBV7-2	TRBJ1-2	TRBD1	NA
CASSSSGVEETQYF	TGTGCCAGCAGTTCCTCGGGTGTCGAAGAGACCCAGTACTTC	14	TRBV28	TRBJ2-5	NA	few
CASTQNRGYEQYF	TGTGCCAGCACCCAAAACAGGGGTTACGAGCAGTACTTC	13	TRBV12-3/TRBV12-4	TRBJ2-7	TRBD1	NA
CASSLLDGYEQYF	TGTGCCAGCAGCTTATTGGACGGCTACGAGCAGTACTTC	13	TRBV11-1	TRBJ2-7	NA	NA
CSVRETGTGSNQPQHF	TGCAGCGTGAGGGAAACCGGGACAGGAAGCAATCAGCCCCAGCATTTT	16	TRBV29-1	TRBJ1-5	TRBD1	NA
CASSLEGQVVSDTQYF	TGTGCCAGCAGCTTGGAGGGACAGGTGGTATCGGATACGCAGTATTTT	16	TRBV7-2	TRBJ2-3	TRBD1	NA
CASSLPAPTNYGYTF	TGTGCCAGCAGCTTACCTGCGCCTACTAACTATGGCTACACCTTC	15	TRBV7-9	TRBJ1-2	NA	NA
CASSRDRGSDEQFF	TGTGCCAGCAGTAGAGACAGGGGTTCCGATGAGCAGTTCTTC	14	TRBV9	TRBJ2-1	TRBD1	few
CSARPPGDRGRAEAFF	TGCAGTGCTAGACCCCCGGGGGACAGGGGGCGTGCTGAAGCTTTCTTT	16	TRBV20-1	TRBJ1-1	TRBD1	NA
CSVDGRATNYGYTF	TGCAGCGTTGACGGACGAGCAACTAACTATGGCTACACCTTC	14	TRBV29-1	TRBJ1-2	NA	NA
CASSHGTGYEQYF	TGTGCCAGCAGTCACGGGACAGGCTACGAGCAGTACTTC	13	TRBV27	TRBJ2-7	TRBD1	NA
CASSELVTGGPGANVLTF	TGTGCCAGCAGTGAACTTGTGACGGGGGGACCTGGGGCCAACGTCCTGACTTTC	18	TRBV2	TRBJ2-6	TRBD2	NA
CASSQDGAGDYGYTF	TGCGCCAGCAGCCAAGATGGGGCGGGAGACTATGGCTATACCTTC	15	TRBV4-3	TRBJ1-2	NA	NA
CASSRRTGYEQYF	TGTGCCAGCAGCCGAAGGACAGGCTACGAGCAGTACTTC	13	TRBV7-2	TRBJ2-7	TRBD1	NA
CASSRDSEGEQFF	TGTGCCAGCAGTCGGGATTCTGAAGGGGAGCAGTTCTTC	13	TRBV3-1	TRBJ2-1	NA	NA
CASSYGREFFVNEQFF	TGTGCCAGCAGTTACGGGCGGGAGTTCTTTGTCAATGAGCAGTTCTTC	16	TRBV6-6	TRBJ2-1	TRBD2	NA
CASSLIVGEDTQYF	TGTGCCAGCAGCTTAATTGTGGGGGAAGATACGCAGTATTTT	14	TRBV7-2	TRBJ2-3	NA	NA
CASSYSTARGETQYF	TGCGCCAGCAGTTACTCGACGGCCCGTGGAGAGACCCAGTACTTC	15	TRBV6-5	TRBJ2-5	NA	NA
CASSLGPRDEQYF	TGTGCCAGCAGTTTAGGCCCGAGGGACGAGCAGTACTTC	13	TRBV12-3/TRBV12-4	TRBJ2-7	NA	NA
CASSPERGQEYF	TGCGCCAGCAGCCCGGAGAGGGGACAGGAGTACTTC	12	TRBV5-1	TRBJ2-5	TRBD1	NA
CASSVAGGSSYNEQFF	TGTGCCAGCAGCGTCGCGGGGGGGAGCTCCTACAATGAGCAGTTCTTC	16	TRBV7-2	TRBJ2-1	TRBD2	NA
CASSYFTAGLSSYEQYF	TGTGCCAGCAGTTATTTCACGGCGGGGTTGAGCTCCTACGAGCAGTACTTC	17	TRBV6-2/TRBV6-3	TRBJ2-7	NA	NA
CATSRAESGDTDTQYF	TGTGCCACCAGCAGGGCCGAGAGCGGCGACACAGATACGCAGTATTTT	16	TRBV15	TRBJ2-3	NA	NA
CASSQGTGSYGYTF	TGCGCCAGCAGCCAAGGCACGGGATCCTATGGCTACACCTTC	14	TRBV4-1	TRBJ1-2	NA	NA
CSASTGPKNIQYF	TGCAGTGCTTCTACAGGGCCCAAAAACATTCAGTACTTC	13	TRBV20-1	TRBJ2-4	NA	NA
CASSSPGGPSYEQYF	TGTGCCAGCAGTTCACCGGGGGGCCCGTCCTACGAGCAGTACTTC	15	TRBV6-2/TRBV6-3	TRBJ2-7	NA	many
CSASNRGDYGYTF	TGCAGTGCCAGCAACAGGGGCGACTATGGCTACACCTTC	13	TRBV20-1	TRBJ1-2	TRBD1	NA
CASSYTGEYEQYF	TGTGCCAGCAGTTATACAGGGGAGTACGAGCAGTACTTC	13	TRBV27	TRBJ2-7	TRBD1	few
CASSLDNFENEQFF	TGTGCTAGCAGCTTGGATAATTTTGAGAATGAGCAGTTCTTC	14	TRBV7-7	TRBJ2-1	NA	NA
CSVEDDRGSYEQYF	TGCAGCGTTGAAGATGACAGGGGGAGCTACGAGCAGTACTTC	14	TRBV29-1	TRBJ2-7	TRBD1	NA
CASSQEVVSTDTQYF	TGTGCCAGCAGCCAAGAGGTAGTTAGCACAGATACGCAGTATTTT	15	TRBV3-1	TRBJ2-3	NA	few
CASSYPFRDQYF	TGTGCCAGCAGTTATCCGTTTCGGGACCAGTACTTC	12	TRBV6-6	TRBJ2-5	NA	few
CSARSRGTGYTF	TGCAGTGCTAGATCGCGGGGAACTGGCTACACCTTC	12	TRBV20-1	TRBJ1-2	NA	NA
CSGGPGQGKVDYGYTF	TGCAGCGGTGGTCCGGGACAGGGGAAGGTTGACTATGGCTACACTTTC	16	TRBV29-1	TRBJ1-2	TRBD1	NA
CASSSLTYEQYF	TGTGCCAGCAGTTCTCTGACCTACGAGCAGTACTTC	12	TRBV6-5	TRBJ2-7	NA	many
CASSHPGQRFEQFF	TGTGCCAGCAGCCATCCGGGACAGCGATTTGAGCAGTTCTTC	14	TRBV4-2	TRBJ2-1	TRBD1	few
CASSLGRNSGANVLTF	TGTGCCAGCAGCTTAGGGCGGAACTCTGGGGCCAACGTCCTGACTTTC	16	TRBV7-6	TRBJ2-6	NA	NA
CASTRTGSNTEAFF	TGTGCCAGCACCAGGACAGGGTCGAACACTGAAGCTTTCTTT	14	TRBV7-9	TRBJ1-1	TRBD1	NA
CASSLVPGLNTEAFF	TGTGCCAGCAGCTTAGTCCCGGGCCTGAACACTGAAGCTTTCTTT	15	TRBV7-2	TRBJ1-1	NA	NA
CASSLDGSPNQPQHF	TGCGCCAGCAGCCTGGACGGATCCCCCAATCAGCCCCAGCATTTT	15	TRBV4-3	TRBJ1-5	NA	few
CSALTGQGKPPHF	TGCAGTGCTCTCACGGGACAGGGAAAACCCCCCCACTTT	13	TRBV20-1	TRBJ1-6	TRBD1	NA
CSASPSGLTNEQFF	TGCAGTGCTAGTCCTAGCGGCCTAACCAATGAGCAGTTCTTC	14	TRBV20-1	TRBJ2-1	TRBD2	NA
CASSVPGSDTEAFF	TGTGCCAGCAGCGTGCCGGGGAGCGATACTGAAGCTTTCTTT	14	TRBV21-1	TRBJ1-1	NA	NA
CSATQALYEQYF	TGCAGTGCAACCCAGGCGCTCTACGAGCAGTACTTC	12	TRBV20-1	TRBJ2-7	NA	few
CASMRGGWGAFF	TGTGCCAGCATGCGAGGGGGATGGGGAGCTTTCTTT	12	TRBV28	TRBJ1-1	NA	NA
CASSSDRGFNEQFF	TGTGCCAGCAGCTCCGATCGGGGATTCAATGAGCAGTTCTTC	14	TRBV7-9	TRBJ2-1	NA	NA
CASSQEGAYEQYF	TGCGCCAGCAGCCAAGAGGGGGCGTACGAGCAGTACTTC	13	TRBV4-3	TRBJ2-7	NA	NA
CAISPSYEQYF	TGTGCCATCAGTCCCTCCTACGAGCAGTACTTC	11	TRBV10-3	TRBJ2-7	NA	many
CSASEAANYGYTF	TGCAGTGCTAGTGAGGCGGCTAACTATGGCTACACCTTC	13	TRBV20-1	TRBJ1-2	NA	NA